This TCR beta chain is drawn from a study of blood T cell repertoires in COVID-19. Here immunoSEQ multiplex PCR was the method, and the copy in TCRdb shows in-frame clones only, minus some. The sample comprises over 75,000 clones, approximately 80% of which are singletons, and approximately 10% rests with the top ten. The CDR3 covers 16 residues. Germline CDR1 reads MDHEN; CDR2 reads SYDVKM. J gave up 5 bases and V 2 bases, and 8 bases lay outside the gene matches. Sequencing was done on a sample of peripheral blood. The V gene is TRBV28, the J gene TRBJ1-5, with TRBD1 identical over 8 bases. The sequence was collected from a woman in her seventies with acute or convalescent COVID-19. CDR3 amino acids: CASSLRTGIQHQPQHF. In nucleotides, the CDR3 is TGTGCCAGCAGTTTAAGGACAGGGATTCAACATCAGCCCCAGCATTTT.